This TCR beta chain originates from a study of T cells after yellow fever vaccination (dated by TCRdb to the late 2010s). About the full investigation: Memory subsets (EM, EMRA, CM and Tscm) were sorted on a BD FACS Aria III using CD3, CD45RA, CCR7 and CD95 staining. Libraries from fractions with low cell numbers were prepared with the SMART-Seq v4 Ultra Low Input RNA kit. Blood samples were taken at several timepoints before and after primary and secondary immunization, and bulk PBMC replicates and cell subsets were isolated. Bulk TCR alpha and beta repertoires were sequenced longitudinally to track T-cell clones before and after primary and booster YFV17D yellow fever vaccination. Two healthy male donors, one aged 18 to 29 and one aged 30 to 40 years, made up the cohort. Memory subsets were sorted on days 0, 15 and 45 and at 18 months after primary vaccination, and on days 0, 15 and 45 after the 30-year booster. The paper as a whole reports these results and caveats: A small share of clonotypes was detected in both CD4 and CD8 compartments, with the overlap likely arising from convergent recombination. The secondary T-cell response was weaker than the primary response but faster, peaking on day 5 instead of day 15. Most clones expanded after primary vaccination were re-detected after the booster (almost 98% of CD4 and around 88% of CD8), suggesting broad memory maintenance. Computational filtering was needed because FACS-sorted repertoires could contain abundant contaminating clonotypes from the bulk population. In the sorted memory subsets on day 0, nearly all of the vaccine-responding clonotypes fell below detection. The study included only two donors, which limits how far the findings can be generalized.

According to the study, the label for this sample's treatment or condition signals: live attenuated yellow fever vaccine strain. A standard Ficoll-Paque protocol was used to isolate PBMCs from peripheral blood. The RNeasy Micro Kit was used to extract RNA from sorted memory subsets. In its sample, this clonotype was seen a few times. Base qualities are not at hand, and no much larger clone is one base apart. TCR cDNA was synthesized by 5'RACE template switching, through which a universal primer site and unique molecular identifiers were introduced. Priming for cDNA synthesis came from both the TCR alpha and TCR beta constant segments. Library amplification involved two PCR steps, and the second step added sample barcodes and sequencing adapters. Sequencing of the libraries was done on either Illumina HiSeq 2500 (2x100 bp) or NovaSeq (2x150 bp). Turning to the authors' computational methods: Demultiplexing of reads and collapsing into UMI consensus sequences were performed with MIGEC, and V(D)J alignment was carried out with MiXCR. Vaccine-responding clonotypes were identified with edgeR using replicate PBMC samples, with FDR below 0.01 and a log2 fold change above 5 up to day 15 being required. Each bulk clonotype was labeled CD4 or CD8 based on which sequenced repertoire, CD4 or CD8, contained the clonotype at higher abundance. To estimate the distribution of each clone across memory phenotypes, clonotype frequencies in memory subsets were weighted by FACS-sorted cell numbers. The raw public reads went through TCRdb reprocessing: fastp at Q25, MiXCR clone calling, in-frame beta chains kept. When rows share a CDR3 protein, they turn into one entry using the most common DNA and genes. It is TCRdb's table, rather than the study itself, that gives the V and J calls and clone size. Recorded for this sample are under 50,000 distinct CDR3 sequences; around 6.5% of them occurred a single time. The ten top clones hold roughly 10% of the sample.

The sequence derives from a man aged 25-45 years who received the YFV17D yellow fever vaccine. Sequenced here: PBMCs, either bulk or a sorted T-cell subset (CD4+, CD8+, memory, or dextramer-sorted; not recorded which), sampled 45 days after the yellow fever booster vaccination.

CDR3 reads: CASGAAGRERQPQHF. The DNA sequence is TGCGCCAGCGGAGCCGCGGGCAGGGAAAGACAGCCCCAGCATTTT. The V gene is TRBV4-1 and the J gene is TRBJ1-5, with TRBD1 tentatively as D gene (5 bases match). Sequences MGHRA (CDR1) and YSYEKL (CDR2) are obtained from the germline V gene. CDR3 length: 15 amino acids, cysteine to phenylalanine. The entry retains the CDR3 DNA only, 45 bases that are in frame from base 1. V was cut back by 8 bases and J by 7 bases, leaving a gap of 21 bases between them.